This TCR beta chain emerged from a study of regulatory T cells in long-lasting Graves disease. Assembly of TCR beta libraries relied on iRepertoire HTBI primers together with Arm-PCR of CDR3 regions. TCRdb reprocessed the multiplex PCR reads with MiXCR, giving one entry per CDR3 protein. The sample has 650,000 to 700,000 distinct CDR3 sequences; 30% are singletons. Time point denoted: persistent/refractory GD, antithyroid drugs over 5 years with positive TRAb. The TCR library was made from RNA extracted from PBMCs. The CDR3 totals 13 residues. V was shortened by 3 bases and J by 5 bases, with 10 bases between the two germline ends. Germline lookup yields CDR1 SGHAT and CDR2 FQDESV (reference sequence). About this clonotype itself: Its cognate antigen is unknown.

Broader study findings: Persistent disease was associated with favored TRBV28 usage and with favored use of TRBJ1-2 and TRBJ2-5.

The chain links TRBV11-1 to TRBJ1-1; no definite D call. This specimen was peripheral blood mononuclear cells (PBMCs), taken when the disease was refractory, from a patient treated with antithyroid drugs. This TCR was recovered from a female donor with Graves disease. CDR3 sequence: CASSLVRETEAFF. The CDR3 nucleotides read TGTGCCAGCAGCTTGGTTCGGGAGACTGAAGCTTTCTTT.